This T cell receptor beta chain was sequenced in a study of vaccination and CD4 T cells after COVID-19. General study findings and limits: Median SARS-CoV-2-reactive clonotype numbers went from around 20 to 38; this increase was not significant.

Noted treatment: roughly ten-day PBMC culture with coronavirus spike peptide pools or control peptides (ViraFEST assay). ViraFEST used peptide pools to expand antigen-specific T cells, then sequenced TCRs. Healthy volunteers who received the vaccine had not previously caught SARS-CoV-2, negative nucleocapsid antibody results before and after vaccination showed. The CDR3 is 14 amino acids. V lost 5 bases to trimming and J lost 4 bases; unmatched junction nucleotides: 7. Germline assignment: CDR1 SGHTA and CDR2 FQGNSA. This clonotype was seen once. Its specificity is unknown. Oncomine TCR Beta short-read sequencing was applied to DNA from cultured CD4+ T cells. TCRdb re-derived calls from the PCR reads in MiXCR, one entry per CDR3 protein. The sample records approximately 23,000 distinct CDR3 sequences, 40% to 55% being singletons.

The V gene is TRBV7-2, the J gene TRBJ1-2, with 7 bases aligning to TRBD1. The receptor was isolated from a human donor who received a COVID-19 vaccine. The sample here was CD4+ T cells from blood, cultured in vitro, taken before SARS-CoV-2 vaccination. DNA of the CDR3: TGTGCCAGCAGCGGACAGGCCAGGGGCTATGGCTACACCTTC. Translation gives CASSGQARGYGYTF.